This T cell receptor beta chain comes out of a study of blood T cell repertoires in COVID-19. Across the study: From T cells, B-cell-depleted T cells, or PBMCs came the material, which was cDNA or gDNA.

The CDR3 contains 15 residues. Trimming took 0 bases from V and 5 from J, leaving 14 bases between them. Germline lookup yields CDR1 SGHRS and CDR2 YFSETQ. TCRdb's copy holds only in-frame clones and misses some; the assay was immunoSEQ multiplex PCR. This table has more than 200,000 clones, 80% appearing once. The receptor was isolated from a man aged 30 to 39 with acute COVID-19. The chain links TRBV5-1 to TRBJ1-1; D may be TRBD1 (5 bases). The source material was PBMCs or T cells enriched from blood (not recorded which). The CDR3 here is CASSLAVQGRTEAFF. CDR3 DNA sequence: TGCGCCAGCAGCTTGGCCGTTCAGGGTCGAACTGAAGCTTTCTTT. The whole variable domain, remainder taken from reference TRBV5-1 and TRBJ1-1, is KAGVTQTPRYLIKTRGQQVTLSCSPISGHRSVSWYQQTPGQGLQFLFEYFSETQRNKGNFPGRFSGRQFSNSRSEMNVSTLELGDSALYLCASSLAVQGRTEAFFGQGTRLTVV.